Listed below are T cell receptor beta chains from one sample, sequenced in a study of T-cell reconstitution after alpha-beta-depleted transplantation in children. TCRdb fed the PCR reads into MiXCR, producing one record per CDR3 protein. In the table there are about 230,000 distinct CDR3 sequences, approximately 9.7% of which are singletons. The sequenced sample was PBMCs from the stem cell graft donor, obtained from the stem cell graft. The receptor source for this set is a human donor who donated a stem cell graft to a child with SCID. Each CDR3 is given with its conserved first and last residue. The order of the fields is V gene, J gene, CDR3 length, CDR3 protein.

V gene: TRBV6-5
J gene: TRBJ2-1
CDR3 length: 16
CDR3 protein: CASSSSLRAGGQIQFF

V gene: TRBV12-3/TRBV12-4
J gene: TRBJ1-5
CDR3 length: 15
CDR3 protein: CASSLGWQGHQPQHF

V gene: TRBV5-1
J gene: TRBJ2-2
CDR3 length: 17
CDR3 protein: CASSPSLAGGLTGELFF

V gene: TRBV18
J gene: TRBJ2-7
CDR3 length: 14
CDR3 protein: CASSAGTAVYEQYF

V gene: TRBV6-2/TRBV6-3
J gene: TRBJ2-7
CDR3 length: 13
CDR3 protein: CASSRDGGYEQYF

V gene: TRBV5-1
J gene: TRBJ2-1
CDR3 length: 15
CDR3 protein: CASTLGQGAQNEQFF

V gene: TRBV20-1
J gene: TRBJ1-4
CDR3 length: 12
CDR3 protein: CSAPRADEKLFF

V gene: TRBV7-2
J gene: TRBJ1-3
CDR3 length: 15
CDR3 protein: CASSLFASSGNTIYF

V gene: TRBV29-1
J gene: TRBJ1-1
CDR3 length: 12
CDR3 protein: CSVESRALGAFF

V gene: TRBV5-1
J gene: TRBJ2-3
CDR3 length: 16
CDR3 protein: CASSPDAGAGTDTQYF

V gene: TRBV10-3
J gene: TRBJ2-7
CDR3 length: 15
CDR3 protein: CAISESHGQFYEQYF

V gene: TRBV18
J gene: TRBJ2-1
CDR3 length: 10
CDR3 protein: CASGEAEQFF

V gene: TRBV5-1
J gene: TRBJ2-3
CDR3 length: 17
CDR3 protein: CASSLDPTMGGTDTQYF

V gene: TRBV5-1
J gene: TRBJ2-6
CDR3 length: 15
CDR3 protein: CASSLAVSGANVLTF

V gene: TRBV7-6
J gene: TRBJ2-1
CDR3 length: 16
CDR3 protein: CASSPSGGRGSYEQFF

V gene: TRBV12-3/TRBV12-4
J gene: TRBJ2-1
CDR3 length: 17
CDR3 protein: CASSLGPRGSSYNEQFF

V gene: TRBV5-1
J gene: TRBJ2-2
CDR3 length: 17
CDR3 protein: CASTTLLRGGFTGELFF

V gene: TRBV6-1
J gene: TRBJ2-3
CDR3 length: 16
CDR3 protein: CASKHGRDRSTDTQYF

V gene: TRBV5-1
J gene: TRBJ2-5
CDR3 length: 16
CDR3 protein: CASSPTGDSLRETQYF

V gene: TRBV5-1
J gene: TRBJ2-7
CDR3 length: 15
CDR3 protein: CASSLAKTGFNEQYF

V gene: TRBV15
J gene: TRBJ1-2
CDR3 length: 15
CDR3 protein: CATSRTQALPSGYTF

V gene: TRBV20-1
J gene: TRBJ2-5
CDR3 length: 14
CDR3 protein: CSARDLGGGETQYF

V gene: TRBV5-1
J gene: TRBJ1-2
CDR3 length: 15
CDR3 protein: CASKGPGEGRYGYTF

V gene: TRBV7-8
J gene: TRBJ2-1
CDR3 length: 14
CDR3 protein: CASSPHGSWNEQFF

V gene: TRBV7-3
J gene: TRBJ2-2
CDR3 length: 16
CDR3 protein: CASSLEAGGFTGELFF

V gene: TRBV20-1
J gene: TRBJ2-5
CDR3 length: 11
CDR3 protein: CSARDSATQYF

V gene: TRBV6-5
J gene: TRBJ1-1
CDR3 length: 13
CDR3 protein: CASSYSTAFEAFF

V gene: TRBV11-2
J gene: TRBJ2-3
CDR3 length: 15
CDR3 protein: CASSPSGGNTDTQYF

V gene: TRBV20-1
J gene: TRBJ1-5
CDR3 length: 13
CDR3 protein: CSARTGRNQPQHF

V gene: TRBV7-2
J gene: TRBJ1-4
CDR3 length: 12
CDR3 protein: CASTRRGEKLFF

V gene: TRBV12-3/TRBV12-4
J gene: TRBJ1-1
CDR3 length: 11
CDR3 protein: CASSANKEAFF

V gene: TRBV20-1
J gene: TRBJ2-3
CDR3 length: 15
CDR3 protein: CSGGRASGSTDTQYF

V gene: TRBV5-1
J gene: TRBJ2-1
CDR3 length: 15
CDR3 protein: CASSSGGFDIDEQFF

V gene: TRBV5-1
J gene: TRBJ2-1
CDR3 length: 15
CDR3 protein: CASSLGASGGKEQFF

V gene: TRBV2
J gene: TRBJ2-7
CDR3 length: 15
CDR3 protein: CASSEDWGGYGEQYF

V gene: TRBV5-1
J gene: TRBJ2-3
CDR3 length: 14
CDR3 protein: CASSEDTHTDTQYF

V gene: TRBV5-1
J gene: TRBJ1-1
CDR3 length: 14
CDR3 protein: CASSFGNMNTEAFF

V gene: TRBV7-9
J gene: TRBJ2-3
CDR3 length: 14
CDR3 protein: CASRSGLGSDTQYF

V gene: TRBV20-1
J gene: TRBJ1-1
CDR3 length: 12
CDR3 protein: CSASNGDTEAFF

V gene: TRBV20-1
J gene: TRBJ2-1
CDR3 length: 12
CDR3 protein: CSAPKGGSEQFF